Listed below are T cell receptor beta chains from one sample, sequenced in a study of T-cell reconstitution after alpha-beta-depleted transplantation in children. TCRdb called the PCR reads again in MiXCR, with one record for every CDR3 protein. The table lists about 270,000 distinct CDR3 sequences, 9.9% of them singletons. The input for sequencing was PBMCs from the stem cell graft donor, taken from the stem cell graft. These receptors all come from a human donor who donated a stem cell graft to a child with SCID. The CDR3 runs from the conserved cysteine through the conserved F or W. A D gene is named only where the DNA matches it firmly. Clone size is given for some rows only: seen once, a few or many times, or a class if the clone is expanded.

TRBD1	TRBV12-3/TRBV12-4	TRBJ1-5	-	CASRTGQGHNQPQHF	TGTGCCAGCAGGACAGGACAGGGCCACAATCAGCCCCAGCATTTT
TRBD2	TRBV10-1	TRBJ2-5	few	CASSGSGQETQYF	TGCGCCAGCTCGGGTAGCGGGCAAGAGACCCAGTACTTC
-	TRBV12-3/TRBV12-4	TRBJ2-1	many	CASSLEENEQFF	TGTGCCAGCAGTTTAGAAGAGAATGAGCAGTTCTTC
TRBD1	TRBV5-1	TRBJ1-2	many	CASSIQGQGGGYTF	TGCGCCAGCAGCATACAAGGACAGGGCGGTGGCTACACCTTC
TRBD2	TRBV20-1	TRBJ2-3	many	CSASLAGTSTDTQYF	TGCAGTGCGTCCCTAGCGGGCACTAGCACAGATACGCAGTATTTT
TRBD2	TRBV5-1	TRBJ2-7	few	CASSLETSAYEQYF	TGCGCCAGCAGCCTTGAGACTAGCGCCTACGAGCAGTACTTC
TRBD1	TRBV20-1	TRBJ1-5	few	CSATGLTDRGGSQPQHF	TGCAGTGCTACGGGACTGACGGACAGGGGGGGAAGTCAGCCCCAGCATTTT
TRBD2	TRBV2	TRBJ2-3	few	CASEGTPSGYPDTQYF	TGTGCCAGCGAGGGGACTCCTAGCGGCTATCCCGATACGCAGTATTTT
TRBD2	TRBV12-3/TRBV12-4	TRBJ2-1	few	CASSWSSGGSPSYNEQFF	TGTGCCAGCAGTTGGTCTAGCGGGGGGTCCCCCTCCTACAATGAGCAGTTCTTC
TRBD1	TRBV7-6	TRBJ2-7	-	CASSWATGDIDEQYF	TGTGCCAGCAGCTGGGCTACAGGGGATATCGACGAGCAGTACTTC
-	TRBV18	TRBJ2-7	-	CASSPGHTYEQYF	TGTGCCAGCTCACCGGGACACACCTACGAGCAGTACTTC
-	TRBV12-3/TRBV12-4	TRBJ2-7	-	CASSGERYEQYF	TGTGCCAGCAGTGGGGAGCGCTACGAGCAGTACTTC
-	TRBV14	TRBJ1-6	few	CASSQGTVPYSPLHF	TGTGCCAGCAGCCAAGGGACAGTTCCATATTCACCCCTCCACTTT
-	TRBV10-3	TRBJ1-1	few	CAISESDTYKEAFF	TGTGCCATCAGTGAGTCAGACACCTATAAAGAAGCTTTCTTT
TRBD1	TRBV5-1	TRBJ2-3	many	CASSPDRGKADTQYF	TGCGCCAGCAGCCCTGACAGGGGCAAAGCAGATACGCAGTATTTT
-	TRBV7-8	TRBJ2-5	few	CASSLTGAEETQYF	TGTGCCAGCAGCCTAACGGGGGCCGAAGAGACCCAGTACTTC
-	TRBV6-1	TRBJ1-3	few	CASSALTGSGNTIYF	TGTGCCAGCAGTGCCCTGACAGGCTCTGGAAACACCATATATTTT
TRBD1	TRBV12-3/TRBV12-4	TRBJ1-5	many	CASSGTGGGAAQHF	TGTGCCAGCAGCGGGACAGGGGGCGGAGCGGCCCAGCATTTT
-	TRBV6-5	TRBJ1-4	many	CAIFQRQGTTNEKLFF	TGTGCCATCTTCCAACGTCAGGGCACAACTAATGAAAAACTGTTTTTT
TRBD1	TRBV12-3/TRBV12-4	TRBJ1-5	few	CASSWYRGRDQPQHF	TGTGCCAGCAGTTGGTACAGGGGTCGCGATCAGCCCCAGCATTTT
TRBD2	TRBV7-9	TRBJ2-3	-	CASSITSARTDTQYF	TGTGCCAGCAGCATTACTAGCGCTCGCACAGATACGCAGTATTTT
TRBD1	TRBV9	TRBJ1-3	few	CASSVGTGVGNTIYF	TGTGCCAGCAGCGTTGGGACAGGGGTCGGAAACACCATATATTTT
-	TRBV12-3/TRBV12-4	TRBJ1-6	few	CASSSLNPPLHF	TGTGCCAGCAGCTCCCTAAATCCACCCCTCCACTTT
-	TRBV10-3	TRBJ1-6	few	CAISGTVQNSPLHF	TGTGCCATCAGTGGGACCGTGCAAAATTCACCCCTCCACTTT
TRBD1	TRBV25-1	TRBJ2-7	-	CASSEDRGVAYEQYF	TGTGCCAGCAGTGAGGACAGGGGTGTAGCCTACGAGCAGTACTTC
-	TRBV12-3/TRBV12-4	TRBJ1-3	few	CASTYLAVSGNTIYF	TGTGCCAGCACCTATCTGGCGGTCTCTGGAAACACCATATATTTT
-	TRBV5-8	TRBJ2-2	-	CASSFWGRNTGELFF	TGTGCCAGCAGCTTTTGGGGGCGGAACACCGGGGAGCTGTTTTTT
-	TRBV24-1	TRBJ2-5	few	CATSDSLDRQETQYF	TGTGCCACCAGTGATTCCCTCGACAGGCAAGAGACCCAGTACTTC
TRBD1	TRBV6-5	TRBJ1-1	few	CASSYGGAGGNTEAFF	TGTGCCAGCAGTTACGGGGGCGCAGGGGGCAATACTGAAGCTTTCTTT
TRBD2	TRBV12-3/TRBV12-4	TRBJ2-1	-	CASSLRGAINFEQFF	TGTGCCAGCAGTTTGCGGGGGGCAATTAATTTTGAGCAGTTCTTC
-	TRBV5-1	TRBJ2-7	-	CASTRGTPPYEQYF	TGCGCCAGCACTAGGGGGACCCCTCCCTACGAGCAGTACTTC
-	TRBV6-5	TRBJ1-5	few	CASSYSSASSNQPQHF	TGTGCCAGCAGTTACTCAAGTGCCAGTAGCAATCAGCCCCAGCATTTT
-	TRBV3-1	TRBJ2-3	-	CASSPWIDYSTDTQYF	TGTGCCAGCAGCCCCTGGATAGATTACAGCACAGATACGCAGTATTTT
-	TRBV12-3/TRBV12-4	TRBJ1-2	few	CASSDSSGGKGYTF	TGTGCCAGCAGTGACAGCTCCGGGGGAAAAGGCTACACCTTC
-	TRBV20-1	TRBJ2-5	-	CSARDVRVVETQYF	TGCAGTGCTAGAGATGTGCGGGTAGTAGAGACCCAGTACTTC
-	TRBV2	TRBJ1-2	few	CASREDSLNYGYTF	TGTGCCAGCAGGGAGGACAGTCTTAACTATGGCTACACCTTC
-	TRBV29-1	TRBJ1-1	many	CSVDRDTEAFF	TGCAGCGTTGACAGGGACACTGAAGCTTTCTTT
-	TRBV11-3	TRBJ2-1	many	CASSPRGEREQFF	TGTGCCAGCAGCCCTCGGGGAGAGCGGGAGCAGTTCTTC
TRBD2	TRBV20-1	TRBJ2-3	-	CSAPAGGQTLTDTQYF	TGCAGTGCCCCAGCGGGGGGCCAGACCCTCACAGATACGCAGTATTTT
TRBD1	TRBV12-3/TRBV12-4	TRBJ1-4	-	CASSPTGRDEKLFF	TGTGCCAGCAGCCCGACAGGGCGGGACGAAAAACTGTTTTTT
-	TRBV18	TRBJ2-3	-	CASSPQRDSTDTQYF	TGTGCCAGCTCACCACAACGGGACTCCACAGATACGCAGTATTTT
-	TRBV6-5	TRBJ2-1	few	CASSYSGGQSEQFF	TGTGCCAGCAGTTACTCCGGGGGGCAGAGTGAGCAGTTCTTC
TRBD1	TRBV5-1	TRBJ1-1	-	CASSRPGTGIGTEAFF	TGCGCCAGCAGCCGTCCCGGGACAGGGATAGGCACTGAAGCTTTCTTT
TRBD2	TRBV5-1	TRBJ2-1	-	CASSRELGGGDNEQFF	TGCGCCAGCAGCAGGGAGTTGGGGGGGGGAGACAATGAGCAGTTCTTC
-	TRBV5-5	TRBJ2-5	few	CASSLPFGTQETQYF	TGTGCCAGCAGCTTGCCGTTTGGAACCCAAGAGACCCAGTACTTC
TRBD2	TRBV6-4	TRBJ2-3	few	CASSDKGLASTDTQYF	TGTGCCAGCAGTGACAAAGGACTAGCCAGCACAGATACGCAGTATTTT
TRBD1	TRBV6-1	TRBJ2-3	-	CASSPQGAPGTDTQYF	TGTGCCAGCAGTCCGCAGGGGGCGCCTGGCACAGATACGCAGTATTTT
TRBD1	TRBV7-9	TRBJ2-7	-	CASSYSGTGNYEQYF	TGTGCCAGCAGCTACTCCGGGACAGGGAACTACGAGCAGTACTTC
TRBD1	TRBV18	TRBJ2-5	-	CASSPPGTGGRETQYF	TGTGCCAGCTCACCCCCCGGGACAGGGGGTCGAGAGACCCAGTACTTC
-	TRBV28	TRBJ2-7	many	CASSQQIAALYEQYF	TGTGCCAGCAGTCAACAAATAGCGGCCCTCTACGAGCAGTACTTC
-	TRBV29-1	TRBJ2-1	many	CSVRTVFLEQFF	TGCAGCGTAAGGACCGTCTTTTTGGAGCAGTTCTTC
-	TRBV20-1	TRBJ2-3	many	CAGLSPFTDTQYF	TGCGCAGGACTTTCCCCCTTCACAGATACGCAGTATTTT
-	TRBV20-1	TRBJ2-7	-	CSATSRASYEQYF	TGCAGTGCTACGTCCAGGGCTTCCTACGAGCAGTACTTC
-	TRBV12-3/TRBV12-4	TRBJ2-5	few	CASSPGGGVETQYF	TGTGCCAGCAGCCCCGGTGGGGGCGTGGAGACCCAGTACTTC